This T cell receptor (beta chain) emerged from a study of post-analysis software for immune sequencing data. Study background: There were relapsing-remitting, secondary progressive and progressive-relapsing multiple sclerosis among the disease courses included. General study points: Patients with multiple sclerosis recorded significantly lower normalized Chao1 diversity than controls, the study found. In patients, TRBV5-6, TRBV5-1 and TRBV20-1 belonged to five TRBV segments found more frequently than in controls. Clustering by F measure revealed strong co-clustering among samples prepared together in one batch.

Trimming cost V 6 bases and J 3 bases, with 14 bases left between them. The CDR3 consists of 14 residues. A remark on this clonotype: Its target is unknown.

Unique molecular identifiers featured in each of the TCR beta cDNA libraries. Once roughly 1 to 10 million T cells were used, roughly 490,000 cDNA molecules resulted. TCRdb re-derived calls from the PCR reads in MiXCR, one entry per CDR3 protein. The sample has roughly 540,000 distinct CDR3 sequences, approximately 34% seen once. This chain joins TRBV12-3 or TRBV12-4 and TRBJ1-2; D might be TRBD1 (5 bases). Sequenced: blood. The source of this sequence is a girl under 18 with multiple sclerosis. For the CDR3, the DNA is TGTGCCAGCAGCCGGGACGGCGGAGACTATGGCTACACCTTC. Protein sequence: CASSRDGGDYGYTF.